The clone carrying this T cell receptor (beta chain) turned up a few times. This specimen comes from a study of blood T cell repertoires in COVID-19. Study-wide background: The United States, Italy and Spain supplied acute and convalescent COVID-19 samples.

There are 14 residues in the CDR3. Trimming shortened V by 6 bases and J by 7 bases, and 16 bases separated the two germline ends. Germline V gene sequence: CDR1 SNHLY, CDR2 FYNNEI. Authors' processing steps: Estimation of nucleated cell counts relied on the amplification of reference gene primers. Only in-frame clones appear in the TCRdb table, and some are missing; sequencing was by immunoSEQ multiplex PCR. Clone size and the V and J calls come from that table; the DNA yielded D and trimming. The sample holds roughly 140,000 clones, roughly 80% seen once. Sequenced sample: peripheral blood. This TCR was sampled from a woman over 75 in a cohort sampled during active or convalescent COVID-19. The chain joins TRBV2 to TRBJ1-5; D is possibly TRBD1 (6 bases). The CDR3 loop reads CASSTQGTQQPQHF. The CDR3 region has the DNA TGTGCCAGCAGCACACAGGGTACACAACAGCCCCAGCATTTT.